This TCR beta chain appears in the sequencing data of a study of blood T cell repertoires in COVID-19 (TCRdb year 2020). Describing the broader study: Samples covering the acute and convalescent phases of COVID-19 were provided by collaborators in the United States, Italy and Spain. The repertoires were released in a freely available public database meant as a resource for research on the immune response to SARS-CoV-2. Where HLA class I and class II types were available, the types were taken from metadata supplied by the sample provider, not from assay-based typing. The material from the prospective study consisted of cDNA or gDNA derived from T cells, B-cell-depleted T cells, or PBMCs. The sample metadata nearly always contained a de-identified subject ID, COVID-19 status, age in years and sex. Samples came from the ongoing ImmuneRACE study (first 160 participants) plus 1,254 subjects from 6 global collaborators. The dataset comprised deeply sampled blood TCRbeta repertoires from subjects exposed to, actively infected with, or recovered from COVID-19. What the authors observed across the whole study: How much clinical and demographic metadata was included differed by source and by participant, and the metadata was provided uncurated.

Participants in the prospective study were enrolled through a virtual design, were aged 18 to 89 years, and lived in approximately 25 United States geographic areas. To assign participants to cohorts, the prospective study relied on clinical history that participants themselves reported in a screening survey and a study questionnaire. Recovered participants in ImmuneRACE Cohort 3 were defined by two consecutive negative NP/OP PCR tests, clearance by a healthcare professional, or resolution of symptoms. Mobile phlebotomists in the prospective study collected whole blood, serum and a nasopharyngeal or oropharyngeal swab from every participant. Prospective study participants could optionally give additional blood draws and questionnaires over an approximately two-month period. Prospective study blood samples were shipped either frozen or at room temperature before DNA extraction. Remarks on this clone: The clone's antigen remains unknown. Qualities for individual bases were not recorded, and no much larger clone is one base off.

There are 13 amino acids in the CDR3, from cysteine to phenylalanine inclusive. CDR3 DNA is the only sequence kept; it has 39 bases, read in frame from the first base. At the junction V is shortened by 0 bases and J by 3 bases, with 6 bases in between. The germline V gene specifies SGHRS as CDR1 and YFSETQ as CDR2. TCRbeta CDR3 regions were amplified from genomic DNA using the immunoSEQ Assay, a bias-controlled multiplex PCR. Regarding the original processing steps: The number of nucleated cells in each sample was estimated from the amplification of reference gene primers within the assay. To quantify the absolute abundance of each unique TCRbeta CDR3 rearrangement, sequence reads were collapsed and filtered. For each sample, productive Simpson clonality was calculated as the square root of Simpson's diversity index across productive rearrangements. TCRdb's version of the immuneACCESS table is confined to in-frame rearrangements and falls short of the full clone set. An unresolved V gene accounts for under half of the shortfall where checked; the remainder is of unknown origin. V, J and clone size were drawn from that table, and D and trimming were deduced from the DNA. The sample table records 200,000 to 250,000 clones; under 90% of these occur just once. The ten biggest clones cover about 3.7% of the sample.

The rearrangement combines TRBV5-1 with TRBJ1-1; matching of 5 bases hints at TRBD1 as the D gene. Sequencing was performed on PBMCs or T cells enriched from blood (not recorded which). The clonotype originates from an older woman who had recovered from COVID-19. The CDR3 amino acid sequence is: CASSLVQDTEAFF. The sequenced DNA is TGCGCCAGCAGCTTGGTACAGGACACTGAAGCTTTCTTT.